Presented here are 32 T cell receptor beta chains from one specimen sequenced in a study of T cell changes during pregnancy in multiple sclerosis (dated by TCRdb to about 2019). The library was built by means of the immunoSEQ multiplex PCR assay. Here the immuneACCESS table is served through TCRdb, limited to in-frame sequences with V and J called. Missing clones are a known gap in these copies; in checked studies unresolved V genes cover under half, and the rest lacks a known reason. The sample has approximately 79,000 clones on record, more than 80% of them singletons. The leading ten clones occupy 0.21% of the sample. Sample: CD4+ T cells from peripheral blood mononuclear cells, taken before pregnancy. Source of these receptors: a female donor with multiple sclerosis, enrolled in a pregnancy study.

The chain carries TRBV20-1 and TRBJ2-7; the D is unclear. The germline gives CDR1 DFQATT, CDR2 SNEGSKA (reference sequence). Trimming cost V 4 bases and J 4 bases, with 8 bases left between them. This CDR3 is 11 amino acids long. CDR3: CSATEKYEQYF. As DNA, the CDR3 is TGCAGTGCTACGGAGAAGTACGAGCAGTACTTC.

This clone was found once. V usage is TRBV10-3 and J usage is TRBJ2-7; 11 bases match TRBD1. The V gene's germline CDR1 is ENHRY and CDR2 SYGVKD. J was trimmed by 1 base and V by 6 bases; bases with no gene match: 8. This CDR3 contains 16 residues. Written as DNA, the CDR3 is TGTGCCATCAGAGGGACAGGGGGGCAGGGGTCCTACGAGCAGTACTTC. This gives the protein CAIRGTGGQGSYEQYF.

This rearrangement joins TRBV18 to TRBJ1-1, with D maybe TRBD1 (5 bases). Between the trimmed V and J ends, which lost 5 bases and 1 base, there was a span of 14 bases. CDR3 size: 15 residues. Germline loops: CDR1 KGHSH, CDR2 LQKENI. The CDR3 DNA reads TGTGCCAGCTCAAGGGGTCAGGGCCCGAACACTGAAGCTTTCTTT. Residues: CASSRGQGPNTEAFF.

The table lists this clone with a few counts. CDR3 in amino acids: CASSRGFSGGPGDEQYF. CDR3 nucleotide sequence: TGCGCCAGCAGCCGTGGGTTCTCGGGAGGTCCCGGGGACGAGCAGTACTTC. The chain couples TRBV4-1 to TRBJ2-7; 7 bases map to TRBD2. CDR1 and CDR2 (germline): MGHRA, YSYEKL. This CDR3 contains 17 residues. J gave up 5 bases and V 4 bases, and 17 bases lay outside the gene matches.

The chain uses TRBV18 and TRBJ2-1; 7 nucleotides agree with TRBD2. CDR3 length: 17 residues. CDR1 and CDR2 (germline): KGHSH, LQKENI. V trimming: 5 bases; J trimming: 4 bases; junction bases outside the gene matches: 14. The CDR3: CASSSNPGRLDYNEQFF. The CDR3 region has the DNA TGTGCCAGCTCATCTAATCCCGGGAGGCTCGATTACAATGAGCAGTTCTTC.

The chain couples TRBV5-1 to TRBJ1-5, with unresolved D. Germline V gene lookup returns CDR1 SGHRS and CDR2 YFSETQ. The CDR3 runs to 14 residues. V lost 0 bases to trimming and J lost 2 bases, with 6 bases between them. Written as DNA, the CDR3 is TGCGCCAGCAGCTTGGAGTCGGGCAATCAGCCCCAGCATTTT. Protein product: CASSLESGNQPQHF.

This chain joins TRBV5-1 and TRBJ2-5; 8 bases are a match to TRBD2. This CDR3 is 12 amino acids long. After removal of 7 bases from V and 3 bases from J, the junction contained 2 bases not matched to a gene. The germline gives CDR1 SGHRS, CDR2 YFSETQ. DNA of the CDR3: TGCGCCAGCGGGACTAGGGAAGAGACCCAGTACTTC. Amino acids: CASGTREETQYF.

V usage is TRBV18 and J usage is TRBJ1-2, with TRBD1 matching 7 bases. Trimming cost V 5 bases and J 4 bases; bases outside gene matches: 4. Germline CDR1 reads KGHSH; CDR2 reads LQKENI. This CDR3 comprises 13 residues. CDR3 region: CASSSGQSYGYTF. The CDR3 nucleotides read TGTGCCAGCTCATCGGGACAGAGCTATGGCTACACCTTC.

The chain employs TRBV4-1 and TRBJ2-1, with TRBD2 matching over 10 bases. The J segment lost 10 bases and the V segment lost 0 bases, leaving 9 bases of the junction unmatched. Germline CDR1 MGHRA, CDR2 YSYEKL. The CDR3 covers 16 residues. CDR3 amino acids: CASSQDPSGSFKEQFF. DNA for the CDR3: TGCGCCAGCAGCCAAGACCCTAGCGGGAGTTTCAAAGAGCAGTTCTTC.

This chain uses TRBV7-9 with TRBJ1-1; TRBD1 matches 11 bases. V lost 6 bases, J lost 11 bases, and 8 bases stayed unmatched. Germline assignment: CDR1 SEHNR and CDR2 FQNEAQ (reference sequence). The CDR3 spans 13 residues. CDR3 loop: CASSFGQGAIAFF. The CDR3 DNA follows: TGTGCCAGCAGTTTTGGACAGGGGGCGATTGCTTTCTTT.

The V call is TRBV29-1, the J call TRBJ2-1, with 7 bases matching TRBD2. V was pared by 5 bases and J by 5 bases, with 9 bases of the junction left unmatched. The CDR3 contains 14 residues. Germline V gene data show CDR1 as SQVTM and CDR2 as ANQGSEA. As DNA, the CDR3 is TGCAGCGTTTCCCCCCTGGGGGGGAACAATGAGCAGTTCTTC. It encodes CSVSPLGGNNEQFF.

The chain uses TRBV2 and TRBJ1-5, with a weak D call TRBD1 (6 bases). Germline CDR1 SNHLY, CDR2 FYNNEI. V lost 5 bases and J 11 bases, leaving 22 bases between the germline ends. CDR3 length: 15 residues. DNA of the CDR3: TGTGCCAGCAGTTCCGGGACACGCGGAGAAAGGGCCCAGCATTTT. Its translation: CASSSGTRGERAQHF.

CDR3 sequence reads: CASSPGTRKGEQYF. The CDR3 nucleotides read TGTGCCAGCTCACCTGGGACACGGAAGGGCGAGCAGTACTTC. The rearrangement links TRBV18 to TRBJ2-7; tentative D call: TRBD1 (6 bases). Germline CDR1 KGHSH, CDR2 LQKENI. The CDR3 extends over 14 amino acids. The V gene lost 3 bases and the J gene lost 6 bases, with 15 bases spanning the gap.

The CDR3 coding sequence is TGTGCCAGCAGCTTGGCCAGTATTGATGGCTACACCTTC. This translates into CASSLASIDGYTF. V usage is TRBV7-9 and J usage is TRBJ1-2; D gene ambiguous. CDR1 SEHNR and CDR2 FQNEAQ come from the germline V gene (reference sequence). This CDR3 has 13 residues. Trimming pared 3 bases from V and 6 bases from J, leaving 11 bases between.

The chain carries TRBV5-4 and TRBJ1-3; 8 nucleotides agree with TRBD1. The V gene's germline CDR1 is SGHNT and CDR2 YYREEE (reference sequence). The CDR3 loop spans 17 amino acids. With V trimmed by 4 bases and J by 0 bases, 9 bases remained unmatched. As DNA, the CDR3 is TGTGCCAGCAGCGCACGAGGGACAGGTTTCTCTGGAAACACCATATATTTT. It translates to CASSARGTGFSGNTIYF.

This chain links TRBV30 with TRBJ2-3, with 11 bases matching TRBD2. V lost 8 bases to trimming and J lost 6 bases; unmatched junction nucleotides: 13. This CDR3 has 15 amino acids. Per the germline V gene, CDR1 is GTSNPN and CDR2 is SVGIG (reference sequence). The chain's CDR3 is CAGMTSGTLWDTQYF. In nucleotides, the CDR3 is TGTGCCGGGATGACTAGCGGGACCCTTTGGGATACGCAGTATTTT. The full variable domain, rest sourced from reference TRBV30 and TRBJ2-3, is SQTIHQWPATLVQPVGSPLSLECTVEGTSNPNLYWYRQAAGRGLQLLFYSVGIGQISSEVPQNLSASRPQDRQFILSSKKLLLSDSGFYLCAGMTSGTLWDTQYFGPGTRLTVL.

Here the CDR3 DNA reads TGTGCCAGCAGTGAAGCGCTGCGAGGGAATGGCTACACCTTC. Encoded protein: CASSEALRGNGYTF. The rearrangement joins TRBV2 to TRBJ1-2, with D unclear. V was pared by 0 bases and J by 6 bases, with 11 bases between. The germline V gene has CDR1 SNHLY and CDR2 FYNNEI. The CDR3 is made up of 14 amino acids. The full variable domain, rest sourced from reference TRBV2 and TRBJ1-2, is EPEVTQTPSHQVTQMGQEVILRCVPISNHLYFYWYRQILGQKVEFLVSFYNNEISEKSEIFDDQFSVERPDGSNFTLKIRSTKLEDSAMYFCASSEALRGNGYTFGSGTRLTVV.

The chain joins TRBV27 to TRBJ2-7; 10 positions agree with TRBD1. The V segment lost 4 bases and the J segment 9 bases; nucleotides outside the gene matches: 15. Germline lookup yields CDR1 MNHEY and CDR2 SMNVEV (reference sequence). The CDR3 has 16 amino acids. CDR3 bases: TGTGCCAGCAGTTCTAGCCCCGGGACAGGGGTTCGGGGGCAGTACTTC. Protein: CASSSSPGTGVRGQYF.

This chain connects TRBV6-6 to TRBJ1-4; TRBD1 agrees at 11 bases. V trimming: 2 bases; J trimming: 6 bases; junction bases outside the gene matches: 2. Germline V CDR1 and CDR2: MNHNY, SVGAGI (reference sequence). The CDR3 runs 15 residues. CDR3 in DNA: TGTGCCAGCAGTTACAGGGGACAGGGGGATGAAAAACTGTTTTTT. This translates into CASSYRGQGDEKLFF.

The rearrangement joins TRBV5-1 to TRBJ2-3, with 8 positions matching TRBD2. The trim removed 6 bases at V and 3 bases at J, leaving 9 bases unmatched. CDR3 length: 15 residues. Germline CDR1 reads SGHRS; CDR2 reads YFSETQ. Here the CDR3 reads CASMALSGITDTQYF. The CDR3, as DNA: TGCGCCAGCATGGCCCTTAGCGGGATTACAGATACGCAGTATTTT.

The chain uses TRBV10-3 and TRBJ2-1; TRBD1 agrees at 8 bases. V lost 4 bases and J lost 0; bases outside the gene matches: 5. The CDR3 runs to 16 residues. Germline V gene data show CDR1 as ENHRY and CDR2 as SYGVKD. The CDR3 DNA follows: TGTGCCATCAGTGCCTCACAGGGGGACTCCTACAATGAGCAGTTCTTC. Translated: CAISASQGDSYNEQFF.

The gene calls are TRBV29-1 and TRBJ2-3, with 7 bases lining up with TRBD1. The CDR3 is 14 residues long. The V gene's germline CDR1 is SQVTM and CDR2 ANQGSEA. With 7 bases clipped from V and 3 bases from J, the junction kept 10 bases outside the gene matches. CDR3 coding DNA: TGCAGCGCCGCGACAGGGTTGGTGACAGATACGCAGTATTTT. Encoded protein: CSAATGLVTDTQYF.

As regards this clone: The junction and the germline gene differ at one end; a read error may be behind it. The rearrangement uses TRBV15 and TRBJ1-4; D is perhaps TRBD1 (5 bases). Germline V CDR1 and CDR2: LNHNV, YYDKDF (reference sequence). CDR3 length: 13 amino acids. DNA for the CDR3: TGTGCCACCAGCAGAAACCCAGGGTCAGTAACGGTTTTT. Translating it yields CATSRNPGSVTVF.

V gene TRBV4-2 combines with J gene TRBJ2-1, with 7 bases that match TRBD2. Germline CDR1 is LGHNA and CDR2 is YNFKEQ. The CDR3 totals 17 residues. The trim removed 0 bases at V and 6 bases at J, leaving 11 bases unmatched. The chain's CDR3 is CASSQDPSKRGINEQFF. In DNA form, the CDR3 reads TGTGCCAGCAGCCAAGATCCGTCCAAGCGGGGAATCAATGAGCAGTTCTTC.

The rearrangement uses TRBV15 and TRBJ2-4; TRBD1 is a possible D gene (5 bases). Germline V CDR1 and CDR2: LNHNV, YYDKDF (reference sequence). Trimming left V 5 bases short and J 4 bases short, with 15 bases between. This CDR3 has 15 amino acids. Here the CDR3 reads CATSRQGDIKNIQYF. For the CDR3, the DNA is TGTGCCACCAGCCGGCAGGGTGATATTAAAAACATTCAGTACTTC.

This clone was picked up a small number of times. The chain couples TRBV7-9 to TRBJ1-1; perhaps TRBD1 as D (6 bases). The germline V gene encodes CDR1 SEHNR and CDR2 FQNEAQ (reference sequence). Trimming left V 3 bases short and J 4 bases short, with 9 bases between. CDR3 length equals 13 residues. CDR3 nucleotides: TGTGCCAGCAGCTTTAACAGGGCCACTGAAGCTTTCTTT. It specifies CASSFNRATEAFF.

J is TRBJ1-1 and V is TRBV7-9, with D possibly TRBD1 on 5 matching bases. The CDR3 has 14 amino acids. V lost 6 bases to trimming and J lost 0 bases, with 11 bases between them. Looked up from germline, CDR1 is SEHNR and CDR2 is FQNEAQ (reference sequence). CDR3 protein: CASRTGLMNTEAFF. The CDR3 coding sequence is TGTGCCAGCAGAACGGGACTCATGAACACTGAAGCTTTCTTT.

V and J are TRBV7-2 and TRBJ1-5; 9 bases fit TRBD1. Germline V gene data show CDR1 as SGHTA and CDR2 as FQGNSA. Trimming took 5 bases from V and 7 from J; bases not matched to a gene: 9. This CDR3 spans 15 amino acids. This CDR3 reads CASSTRGGQGQPQHF. The CDR3 region has the DNA TGTGCCAGCAGCACGAGAGGGGGACAGGGCCAGCCCCAGCATTTT.

The chain employs TRBV19 and TRBJ2-1; TRBD2 matches 11 bases. V gave up 2 bases and J gave up 1 base; unmatched junction bases: 10. Germline CDR1 and CDR2: LNHDA and SQIVND (reference sequence). This CDR3 is 19 amino acids long. The CDR3 region has the DNA TGTGCCAGTAGTATAAAGGGATCTAGCGGGAGGTTATCCTACAATGAGCAGTTCTTC. Residues: CASSIKGSSGRLSYNEQFF.

This chain uses TRBV30 with TRBJ1-2; tentative D call: TRBD1 (5 bases). CDR3 length: 13 residues. The V end was cut by 3 bases, the J end by 2 bases, with 10 bases between. Per germline, CDR1 GTSNPN and CDR2 SVGIG (reference sequence). Here the CDR3 DNA reads TGTGCCTGGAGAGGTGCAGGGAACTATGGCTACACCTTC. This sequence encodes CAWRGAGNYGYTF. Looking up the rest from reference TRBV30 and TRBJ1-2 gives the full variable domain: SQTIHQWPATLVQPVGSPLSLECTVEGTSNPNLYWYRQAAGRGLQLLFYSVGIGQISSEVPQNLSASRPQDRQFILSSKKLLLSDSGFYLCAWRGAGNYGYTFGSGTRLTVV.

This chain links TRBV6-5 with TRBJ1-5; tentative D call: TRBD1 (5 bases). This CDR3 region has 15 residues. V was pared by 5 bases and J by 3 bases, with 14 bases between. Germline values: CDR1 MNHEY, CDR2 SVGAGI. CDR3 bases: TGTGCCAGCAGTAAGAACAGGCTTCTCAATCAGCCCCAGCATTTT. Protein: CASSKNRLLNQPQHF.

V and J are TRBV18 and TRBJ2-5; the D gene is possibly TRBD1 (5 bases). In germline, CDR1 is KGHSH, CDR2 LQKENI. This CDR3 has 12 residues. V lost 3 bases to trimming and J lost 5 bases, with 7 bases between them. CDR3 DNA sequence: TGTGCCAGCTCACCCAGGGCGGAGACCCAGTACTTC. This codes for CASSPRAETQYF.